This is a list of T cell receptor beta chains from one sample in a study of shared clonotypes between healthy human individuals. Measured with immunoSEQ multiplex PCR; TCRdb has only the in-frame clones, and not every one. The sample has about 190,000 clones, 66% seen once; the top ten hold 8% to 13%. Sequencing input: memory CD4+ T cells sorted from blood. These receptors were obtained from a man in his thirties or forties in good health. The conserved cysteine and the conserved F or W are not part of the CDR3 here. The order of the fields is CDR3 protein, V gene, clone size, J gene. Size is omitted from some rows. Given values are once, few, many or a class for expanded clones.

CDR3: ASSPGLAGVLLVNEQF
V: TRBV18
size: once
J: TRBJ2-1

CDR3: ASRSAGGPGGELF
V: TRBV6-6
size: few
J: TRBJ2-2

CDR3: ASSPRDRGRGGEQF
V: TRBV9
size: few
J: TRBJ2-1

CDR3: ASSFLGASTDTQY
V: TRBV5-1
size: few
J: TRBJ2-3

CDR3: ASSPRLGITDTQY
V: TRBV2
size: .
J: TRBJ2-3

CDR3: AWIRHGTGANVLT
V: TRBV30
size: .
J: TRBJ2-6

CDR3: ASSLAGGREQY
V: TRBV7-3
size: .
J: TRBJ2-7

CDR3: ASSLIASETQY
V: TRBV7-3
size: .
J: TRBJ2-5

CDR3: ASSLGLARQTDTQY
V: TRBV7-2
size: .
J: TRBJ2-3

CDR3: ASSPSLSIQETQY
V: TRBV18
size: .
J: TRBJ2-5

CDR3: AISEPGVYEQY
V: TRBV6-1
size: .
J: TRBJ2-7

CDR3: ASSALLRGEQF
V: TRBV7-2
size: .
J: TRBJ2-1

CDR3: ASSPGGNEQY
V: TRBV18
size: .
J: TRBJ2-7

CDR3: SAVIAGPSTDTQY
V: TRBV29-1
size: .
J: TRBJ2-3

CDR3: ASSKAWGGGNQPQH
V: TRBV21-1
size: .
J: TRBJ1-5

CDR3: ASSPPSAKGREQF
V: TRBV18
size: .
J: TRBJ2-1

CDR3: ASSSYGAAKNIQY
V: TRBV5-4
size: .
J: TRBJ2-4

CDR3: ASSLQQETQY
V: TRBV5-1
size: .
J: TRBJ2-5

CDR3: ASNRAGFEGKLF
V: TRBV27
size: .
J: TRBJ1-4

CDR3: ASTLGTVYGYT
V: TRBV28
size: few
J: TRBJ1-2

CDR3: AISGSSNQPQH
V: TRBV10-3
size: .
J: TRBJ1-5

CDR3: ASSPRDRYNEQF
V: TRBV9
size: .
J: TRBJ2-1

CDR3: ASSPGTVQFLYGYT
V: TRBV5-1
size: .
J: TRBJ1-2

CDR3: ASTSGTGGPGELF
V: TRBV10-1
size: .
J: TRBJ2-2

CDR3: ASSRSGGAGTGELF
V: TRBV19
size: few
J: TRBJ2-2

CDR3: ASSEGGGSPEQF
V: TRBV25-1
size: many
J: TRBJ2-1

CDR3: ASTSRLAGSYEQY
V: TRBV6-1
size: .
J: TRBJ2-7

CDR3: ASSLGLVNTEAF
V: TRBV5-6
size: many
J: TRBJ1-1

CDR3: ASSQVIAGGSTDTQY
V: TRBV14
size: .
J: TRBJ2-3

CDR3: ASSGLARSYEQY
V: TRBV19
size: .
J: TRBJ2-7

CDR3: ASSDTGLVGQGAIQY
V: TRBV25-1
size: few
J: TRBJ2-4

CDR3: ASSIRPKWTSGTYNEQF
V: TRBV19
size: .
J: TRBJ2-1

CDR3: ASSLGGRPQY
V: TRBV7-9
size: .
J: TRBJ2-3

CDR3: ASSFKTSGRLTGANVLT
V: TRBV7-8
size: .
J: TRBJ2-6

CDR3: ASRLGVGIQY
V: TRBV2
size: .
J: TRBJ2-4

CDR3: ASSPYPGSYNEQF
V: TRBV18
size: .
J: TRBJ2-1

CDR3: ASSRRDSYGYT
V: TRBV11-2
size: once
J: TRBJ1-2

CDR3: ASSLGPDTQY
V: TRBV11-3
size: many
J: TRBJ2-3

CDR3: ASRISTSGIYEQY
V: TRBV5-5
size: .
J: TRBJ2-7

CDR3: ASSLAPLASADTQY
V: TRBV5-1
size: .
J: TRBJ2-3

CDR3: ASSPQAALVEQY
V: TRBV2
size: few
J: TRBJ2-7

CDR3: ASSGNTEAF
V: TRBV18
size: few
J: TRBJ1-1

CDR3: ASSTGPGQPQH
V: TRBV10-1
size: many
J: TRBJ1-5

CDR3: ASSDGSLQY
V: TRBV2
size: many
J: TRBJ2-7

CDR3: ATSRDPRARETVTGELF
V: TRBV15
size: .
J: TRBJ2-2

CDR3: ASSLARGKANQPQH
V: TRBV7-8
size: once
J: TRBJ1-5

CDR3: ASTMAGGHTEAF
V: TRBV6-1
size: .
J: TRBJ1-1

CDR3: ASSQDRNQPQH
V: TRBV5-3
size: .
J: TRBJ1-5

CDR3: ASSVGPSGKETQY
V: TRBV9
size: .
J: TRBJ2-5

CDR3: ASSSLITSYEQY
V: TRBV18
size: once
J: TRBJ2-7

CDR3: ASSDGVSYNEQF
V: TRBV2
size: .
J: TRBJ2-1

CDR3: ASNRRGLGNQPQH
V: TRBV28
size: .
J: TRBJ1-5

CDR3: ASSFKGQGYNVLT
V: TRBV7-9
size: few
J: TRBJ2-6

CDR3: ASSAQSRNEQY
V: TRBV2
size: many
J: TRBJ2-7

CDR3: ASRRGLADTQY
V: TRBV6-5
size: few
J: TRBJ2-3

CDR3: SVTLGEGFPT
V: TRBV29-1
size: .
J: TRBJ1-2

CDR3: ASSPTNRDYGYT
V: TRBV5-6
size: .
J: TRBJ1-2